The source of this TCR beta chain is a study of blood T cell repertoires in COVID-19. The overall study: Samples representing acute and convalescent COVID-19 were sourced from the United States, Italy and Spain.

TCRdb's copy holds only in-frame clones and misses some; the assay was immunoSEQ multiplex PCR. Of about 87,000 clones in the sample, around 86% were seen once. From germline, CDR1 is SGHNT and CDR2 YENEEA. The CDR3 consists of 12 residues. V lost 4 bases and J lost 6, with 9 bases in between. The source of this sequence is a man between 40 and 49 years old with acute or convalescent COVID-19. This chain uses TRBV11-3 with TRBJ1-1; tentative D call: TRBD1 (6 bases). Source material: peripheral blood. CDR3 DNA: TGTGCCAGCAGCTCCGAGGGGGCTGAAGCTTTCTTT. Amino acid sequence: CASSSEGAEAFF.